The text below deals with one T cell receptor beta chain. The data were obtained in a study of blood T cell repertoires in COVID-19. Overall study: Researchers got acute and convalescent COVID-19 samples from the United States, Italy and Spain. Sources were T cells, B-cell-depleted T cells, or PBMCs; the material itself was cDNA or gDNA.

Original analysis: Reference gene primer amplification gave nucleated cell count estimates. Profiled with immunoSEQ multiplex PCR; TCRdb holds only in-frame clones, not every one. The V and J calls and clone size are taken from that table; D and trimming were inferred from the DNA. This table has 55,000 to 95,000 clones, 81% appearing once. CDR3 length: 11 residues. The junction had 4 bases not matched to a gene; V was cut back by 7 bases and J by 4 bases. CDR1 is DFQATT, CDR2 SNEGSKA, per germline (reference sequence). The V call is TRBV20-1, the J call TRBJ2-7; 7 positions agree with TRBD2. The receptor was isolated from a woman in her 70s with acute or convalescent COVID-19. What was sequenced was peripheral blood. CDR3 in amino acids: CSGLREYEQYF. For the CDR3, the DNA is TGCAGTGGGCTGCGGGAGTACGAGCAGTACTTC.